The source of this T cell receptor (beta chain) is a study of shared clonotypes between healthy human individuals. The length of the CDR3 is 17 residues. In germline, CDR1 is MNHEY, CDR2 SMNVEV (reference sequence). V lost 2 bases and J lost 5; bases outside the gene matches: 10. Generated by immunoSEQ multiplex PCR, the TCRdb table keeps only in-frame clones and is missing some. The data hold about 2.4 million clones, with more than 80% observed a single time. This TCR was recovered from a man aged 18-30 years in good health. Sequencing input: naive CD4+ T cells sorted from blood. As for subset: CD45RA+ positively selected. The chain links TRBV27 to TRBJ2-5, with 11 bases lining up with TRBD2. The CDR3 region is CASSLEGLAETAETQYF. The CDR3 DNA follows: TGTGCCAGCAGTTTAGAGGGACTAGCGGAAACCGCGGAGACCCAGTACTTC.